What follows are 10 T cell receptor beta chains derived from one specimen sequenced in a study of T cells after yellow fever vaccination. TCRdb re-called the 5' RACE reads with MiXCR, one entry per CDR3 protein. The sample contains over 200,000 distinct CDR3 sequences, more than 6.5% of which appear only once. Specimen: CD4+ T cells sorted from PBMCs, collected on the day of the yellow fever booster vaccination. The origin of the receptors is a man between 25 and 39 years old who received the YFV17D yellow fever vaccine.

There are a few counts of this clonotype. The V gene is TRBV18, the J gene TRBJ2-5, with D unresolved. Trimming cost V 1 base and J 3 bases, with 12 bases left between them. Germline V gives CDR1 KGHSH, CDR2 LQKENI. This CDR3 spans 15 amino acids. CDR3 nucleotide sequence: TGTGCCAGCTCACCACTCGCGACGGGTGAAGAGACCCAGTACTTC. It specifies CASSPLATGEETQYF.

A few counts support this clonotype. This chain links TRBV11-2 with TRBJ2-1; D unresolved. Germline-derived CDR1 and CDR2 are SGHAT and FQNNGV. The CDR3 sequence is 14 residues long. The V end lost 6 bases, the J end lost 2 bases, and 11 bases lay between the germline ends. The CDR3 DNA reads as TGTGCCAGCAGTCTTCGCCCCACCTACAATGAGCAGTTCTTC. Translating it yields CASSLRPTYNEQFF.

This clonotype was recorded many times. V usage is TRBV9 and J usage is TRBJ1-2; tentatively, D is TRBD1 (6 bases). V was pared by 3 bases and J by 2 bases, with 17 bases between. CDR3 length: 16 amino acids. Germline V gives CDR1 SGDLS, CDR2 YYNGEE. The CDR3 DNA reads TGTGCCAGCAGCGATCGATGGGGGCTAGAAAACTATGGCTACACCTTC. The encoded protein is CASSDRWGLENYGYTF.

Many counts were recorded for this clonotype. The V and J genes are TRBV7-9 and TRBJ2-3; D gene uncertain. V shed 4 bases and J shed 4 bases, with 9 bases lying between them. The CDR3 runs to 13 residues. CDR1 SEHNR and CDR2 FQNEAQ come from the germline V gene (reference sequence). CDR3 DNA sequence: TGTGCCAGCAGCTATATCGAAGCAGATACGCAGTATTTT. Translation gives CASSYIEADTQYF.

This clonotype appeared many times. The genes are TRBV12-3 or TRBV12-4 and TRBJ2-7, with 8 positions matching TRBD1. CDR3 length: 16 residues. V lost 3 bases and J lost 2; bases outside the gene matches: 9. The CDR3 coding sequence is TGTGCCAGCAGTTTTGGCACCGGGACAGGAACCTACGAGCAGTACTTC. Its protein product is CASSFGTGTGTYEQYF.

This clonotype has a count of ten or more. The chain carries TRBV7-9 and TRBJ2-7, with D unresolved. CDR3 length: 12 residues. Trimming removed 1 base at V and 6 bases at J, with 7 bases between. CDR1 SEHNR and CDR2 FQNEAQ come from the germline V gene (reference sequence). The CDR3 DNA sequence: TGTGCCAGCAGCTTAGACGGATTCGAGCAGTACTTC. This encodes CASSLDGFEQYF.

The chain has TRBV7-8 and TRBJ2-2; unclear D gene. The V gene's germline CDR1 is SGHVS and CDR2 FQNEAQ. V was clipped by 3 bases and J by 4 bases, with 15 bases between them. CDR3 size: 16 residues. The CDR3: CASSFGRQLFTGELFF. CDR3 coding DNA: TGTGCCAGCAGCTTCGGTAGGCAGCTCTTCACCGGGGAGCTGTTTTTT.

This chain uses TRBV7-2 with TRBJ2-7, with 8 bases matching TRBD1. Losses at the gene ends were 6 bases for V and 4 bases for J; bases not matched to a gene: 2. The CDR3 consists of 12 residues. Germline V lookup: CDR1 SGHTA, CDR2 FQGNSA. CDR3 loop: CASRTGGYEQYF. In DNA form, the CDR3 reads TGTGCCAGCAGAACAGGGGGTTACGAGCAGTACTTC.

This clonotype was seen ten or more times. The chain links TRBV7-2 to TRBJ2-7; D remains ambiguous. The V and J ends lost 2 bases and 4 bases respectively, with 9 bases between them. The CDR3 loop spans 13 amino acids. The germline gives CDR1 SGHTA, CDR2 FQGNSA. The CDR3 DNA is TGTGCCAGCAGCTTACAAGGTTATTACGAGCAGTACTTC. Translated, it gives CASSLQGYYEQYF.

This clonotype came up many times. The genes are TRBV7-3 and TRBJ2-3, with 10 bases matching TRBD2. Germline loops: CDR1 SGHTA, CDR2 FQGTGA. V shed 2 bases and J 3 bases; nucleotides not matched to a gene: 5. This CDR3 contains 16 residues. The CDR3 sequence is CASSLGAGGSTDTQYF. CDR3 nucleotide sequence: TGTGCCAGCAGCTTAGGAGCGGGAGGGAGTACAGATACGCAGTATTTT. The full variable domain, completed using reference TRBV7-3 and TRBJ2-3, is GAGVSQTPSNKVTEKGKYVELRCDPISGHTALYWYRQSLGQGPEFLIYFQGTGAADDSGLPNDRFFAVRPEGSVSTLKIQRTERGDSAVYLCASSLGAGGSTDTQYFGPGTRLTVL.